The T cell receptor beta chain under discussion was sequenced for a study of siplizumab effects on memory and regulatory T cells. The protocol was immunoSEQ multiplex PCR, while the TCRdb copy is restricted to in-frame clones and leaves out a portion. The sample records about 50,000 clones, roughly 92% being singletons. The CDR3 contains 19 residues. V lost 1 base, J lost 2 bases, and 21 bases lay in between. Germline V gene data show CDR1 as MNHEY and CDR2 as SMNVEV (reference sequence). This clonotype was obtained from a human donor in good health. Specimen: CD8+ T cells sorted from blood. The J gene is TRBJ1-5, the V gene TRBV27; D might be TRBD1 (6 bases). CDR3 bases: TGTGCCAGCAGTTTATGGGGGGGGCAGGGGATCGTTCGCAATCAGCCCCAGCATTTT. This encodes CASSLWGGQGIVRNQPQHF.